This is a list of T cell receptor beta chains from one sample in a study of shared clonotypes between healthy human individuals. The assay was immunoSEQ multiplex PCR, and TCRdb's table has in-frame clones only and misses some. The repertoire includes millions of clones, approximately 94% of them detected once, and around 1.7% sits in the top ten. Sequencing was performed on naive CD8+ T cells from PBMCs. The receptors stem from a man aged 18 to 29 in good health. Some clones in this sample may be carry-over from other donors' samples. CDR3s include the opening cysteine and the closing phenylalanine or tryptophan. D genes are given only for firm matches. Part of the rows lack a size; the others show once, few, many or a class for expanded clones.

>TRBD2|TRBJ2-3|TRBV7-7|NA
TGTGCCAGCAGCTCGGGACTAGACCCCACAGATACGCAGTATTTT
CASSSGLDPTDTQYF
>NA|TRBJ2-1|TRBV7-2|NA
TGTGCCAGCCTCAGCTCCTACAATGAGCAGTTCTTC
CASLSSYNEQFF
>NA|TRBJ1-1|TRBV14|NA
TGTGCCAGCAGCCAAGGAGGGGCGCTTGCTTTCTTT
CASSQGGALAFF
>TRBD1|TRBJ1-5|TRBV28|NA
TGTGCCAGCAGTACGGGACAGTTATATCAGCCCCAGCATTTT
CASSTGQLYQPQHF
>TRBD2|TRBJ2-5|TRBV12-5|NA
TGTGCTAGTGGTTTGTACACTAGCGGGAGGGCCCTGGGGCAAGAGACCCAGTACTTC
CASGLYTSGRALGQETQYF
>NA|TRBJ2-3|TRBV14|NA
TGTGCCAGCAGCCAAGATCAGGTCACAGATACGCAGTATTTT
CASSQDQVTDTQYF
>TRBD1|TRBJ1-2|TRBV4-2|few
TGTGCCAGCAGCCGCGAAGACAGGGAGTATGGCTACACCTTC
CASSREDREYGYTF
>TRBD1|TRBJ1-1|TRBV7-9|NA
TGTGCCAGCAGCCCGAGAGACAGGGGGGAAGCTTTCTTT
CASSPRDRGEAFF
>TRBD1|TRBJ1-2|TRBV4-3|NA
TGCGCCAGCAGCCAAGACCGGGACAGGGGTCTGGGTGGCTACACCTTC
CASSQDRDRGLGGYTF
>NA|TRBJ2-1|TRBV29-1|NA
TGCAGCGTCGCAGAGGACGTTCCAACATACAATGAGCAGTTCTTC
CSVAEDVPTYNEQFF
>TRBD1|TRBJ1-1|TRBV6-1|NA
TGTGCCAGCAGTCCCCGACAGGGCGAAGCTTTCTTT
CASSPRQGEAFF
>TRBD2|TRBJ2-5|TRBV13|once
TGTGCCAGCAGCCCCGCCGGGGAAAGCGGGAGTAAGGAGACCCAGTACTTC
CASSPAGESGSKETQYF
>TRBD1|TRBJ2-5|TRBV19|NA
TGTGCCAGTAGTAATAACGACAGGGCGGAGACCCAGTACTTC
CASSNNDRAETQYF
>TRBD2|TRBJ2-7|TRBV27|NA
TGTGCCAGCAGTTTAGGCGGGAGTGCCTACGAGCAGTACTTC
CASSLGGSAYEQYF
>NA|TRBJ1-4|TRBV4-1|NA
TGCGCCAGCAGCCAAGCCGAAAAACTGTTTTTT
CASSQAEKLFF
>TRBD1|TRBJ1-3|TRBV28|NA
TGTGCCAGCAGTTTGAGAGGGGGCAGAAACACCATATATTTT
CASSLRGGRNTIYF
>NA|TRBJ1-2|TRBV29-1|NA
TGCAGCGTTGTTGGGGGGCCTCGGTATGGCTACACCTTC
CSVVGGPRYGYTF
>NA|TRBJ2-7|TRBV19|NA
TGTGCCAGTAGTGTCGGACTAACCTACGAGCAGTACTTC
CASSVGLTYEQYF
>NA|TRBJ2-3|TRBV18|NA
TGTGCCAGCTCACCACCGTGGGATACGCAGTATTTT
CASSPPWDTQYF
>NA|TRBJ2-5|TRBV11-2|NA
TGTGCCAGCAGCTTAGGCCGGGTTACGATTGGGGAGACCCAGTACTTC
CASSLGRVTIGETQYF
>NA|TRBJ1-1|TRBV28|NA
TGTGCCAGCAGTACACAGGGTCTGAACACTGAAGCTTTCTTT
CASSTQGLNTEAFF
>NA|TRBJ2-5|TRBV5-5|NA
TGTGCCAGCAGCTTGACTAACAGAAACCAAGAGACCCAGTACTTC
CASSLTNRNQETQYF
>TRBD1|TRBJ1-1|TRBV27|NA
TGTGCCAGCAGGGGACCAGGGGGCGCTTGGGCTTTCTTT
CASRGPGGAWAFF
>NA|TRBJ2-7|TRBV29-1|NA
TGCAGCGCATTAGTAAGGGACCGCTACGAGCAGTACTTC
CSALVRDRYEQYF
>TRBD1|TRBJ2-7|TRBV6-5|NA
TGTGCCACCGGGACAGTTTCCTACGAGCAGTACTTC
CATGTVSYEQYF
>NA|TRBJ2-3|TRBV29-1|NA
TGCAGCGTTGAAAAGGCAGGGGGGAGCACAGATACGCAGTATTTT
CSVEKAGGSTDTQYF
>TRBD2|TRBJ2-7|TRBV4-3|NA
TGCGCCAGCAGCCAGCGGCGGGGGAGCTCCTACGAGCAGTACTTC
CASSQRRGSSYEQYF
>NA|TRBJ1-1|TRBV29-1|NA
TGCAGCGTTAAGGGGGTGACGAACACTGAAGCTTTCTTT
CSVKGVTNTEAFF
>NA|TRBJ1-2|TRBV15|NA
TGTGCCACCAGCAGTGCCTTTTTAGCTAACTATGGCTACACCTTC
CATSSAFLANYGYTF
>TRBD2|TRBJ2-7|TRBV11-2|NA
TGTGCCAGCAGCTTAAGTTATAGCGGGAGTGTGAACGAGCAGTACTTC
CASSLSYSGSVNEQYF
>NA|TRBJ1-2|TRBV9|NA
TGTGCCAGCAGCGTCTTAGACCGGGACACCAATGGCTACACCTTC
CASSVLDRDTNGYTF
>TRBD1|TRBJ2-7|TRBV27|NA
TGTGCCAGCAGTGAGGACAGGGGGTACGAGCAGTACTTC
CASSEDRGYEQYF
>NA|TRBJ1-2|TRBV6-5|NA
TGTGCCAGCAGTTCTGTCTACGGCCCGTATGGCTACACCTTC
CASSSVYGPYGYTF
>TRBD2|TRBJ2-3|TRBV29-1|NA
TGCAGCGTTGATCCGGCTAGCGGGGAGGTGGGGGATACGCAGTATTTT
CSVDPASGEVGDTQYF
>NA|TRBJ2-1|TRBV19|NA
TGTGCCAGTAGTATAGCACGGCAGATCTACAATGAGCAGTTCTTC
CASSIARQIYNEQFF
>TRBD1|TRBJ2-2|TRBV13|NA
TGTGCCAGCAGCTCACAGGGGTTGACGACCGGGGAGCTGTTTTTT
CASSSQGLTTGELFF
>NA|TRBJ1-5|TRBV27|NA
TGTGCCAGCAGCCTATCGGGGAGCAATCAGCCCCAGCATTTT
CASSLSGSNQPQHF
>NA|TRBJ1-2|TRBV5-8|NA
TGTGCCAGCAGCGGACAGCCTAACTATGGCTACACCTTC
CASSGQPNYGYTF
>NA|TRBJ1-2|TRBV28|NA
TGTGCCGGCAGTTTATTCGATCCCGGCTACACCTTC
CAGSLFDPGYTF
>TRBD1|TRBJ2-7|TRBV9|NA
TGTGCCAGCAGCGCTCGGGACAGGGGGCTTGGCGAGCAGTACTTC
CASSARDRGLGEQYF
>NA|TRBJ2-2|TRBV9|NA
TGTGCCAGCAGCGTGGTGGGAGGGAACACCGGGGAGCTGTTTTTT
CASSVVGGNTGELFF
>TRBD2|TRBJ2-7|TRBV7-9|NA
TGTGCCAGCAGCCTTAGCGGGACGGGTCCCTACGAGCAGTACTTC
CASSLSGTGPYEQYF
>TRBD1|TRBJ2-2|TRBV7-9|NA
TGTGCCAGCAGCTTAGCCCCGGGACAGGGGGAGCTGTTTTTT
CASSLAPGQGELFF
>NA|TRBJ2-7|TRBV5-1|NA
TGCGCCAGCAGCTGGGGGGAGCCCTACGAGCAGTACTTC
CASSWGEPYEQYF
>NA|TRBJ2-1|TRBV7-9|NA
TGTGCCAGCAGCTCTCGGGGGGCGGAGTACAATGAGCAGTTCTTC
CASSSRGAEYNEQFF
>NA|TRBJ1-2|TRBV28|NA
TGTGCCAGCAGTCCCCTGGCCAACTATGGCTACACCTTC
CASSPLANYGYTF
>TRBD2|TRBJ2-3|TRBV10-2|NA
TGCGCCAGCAGTGAGCTTCCGGGACTACCGACAGATACGCAGTATTTT
CASSELPGLPTDTQYF
>TRBD1|TRBJ2-7|TRBV27|NA
TGTGCCAGCTCCCCTGCGGTGGGACAGACCTACGAGCAGTACTTC
CASSPAVGQTYEQYF
>TRBD2|TRBJ2-1|TRBV9|NA
TGTGCCAGCAGCGCCGGGACTAGCGGGGGTAGTGAGCAGTTCTTC
CASSAGTSGGSEQFF
>NA|TRBJ1-5|TRBV27|NA
TGTGCCAGCAGTTTGGGTCCCCGCGGGCAGCCCCAGCATTTT
CASSLGPRGQPQHF
>NA|TRBJ1-5|TRBV6-6|NA
TGTGCCAGCAGTTACTCCCGGACTGTGAATCAGCCCCAGCATTTT
CASSYSRTVNQPQHF
>TRBD2|TRBJ2-7|TRBV7-8|NA
TGTGCCAGCAGAACCGGACTAGCGGGAGAAGGGGACGAGCAGTACTTC
CASRTGLAGEGDEQYF
>NA|TRBJ2-3|TRBV15|NA
TGTGCCACCAGCTACAACGCAGGCTGGGGCACAGATACGCAGTATTTT
CATSYNAGWGTDTQYF
>NA|TRBJ1-5|TRBV27|NA
TGTGCCAGCAGTCACAGGGACGGCCAGCAGCCCCAGCATTTT
CASSHRDGQQPQHF
>NA|TRBJ2-7|TRBV5-4|NA
TGTGCCAGCAGCCCCAATATTGGGGGTGGGTCCTACGAGCAGTACTTC
CASSPNIGGGSYEQYF